The 10 T cell receptor beta chains presented below share a single source sample, sequenced in a study of blood T cell repertoires in COVID-19. The table came from immunoSEQ multiplex PCR; TCRdb's copy has only in-frame clones and leaves some out. Altogether 230,000 or so clones are present, about 80% being singletons, with the ten largest covering about 3.5%. The sample was PBMCs or T cells enriched from blood (not recorded which). The origin of the receptors is a man aged 50 to 60 who had recovered from COVID-19.

This clone was picked up a small number of times. V and J are TRBV9 and TRBJ2-2; no reliable D call. Between the trimmed V and J ends, which lost 3 bases and 5 bases, there was a span of 8 bases. From germline, CDR1 is SGDLS and CDR2 YYNGEE. CDR3 length: 13 amino acids. DNA for the CDR3: TGTGCCAGCAGCGGAATAGTAACCGGGGAGCTGTTTTTT. Translation gives CASSGIVTGELFF.

The chain is built from TRBV18 and TRBJ1-5, with D hard to call. V gave up 4 bases and J gave up 0 bases, with 10 bases separating them. The CDR3 has 15 residues. The germline CDR1 and CDR2 sequences are KGHSH and LQKENI. CDR3 coding DNA: TGTGCCAGCTCACAACAGTCTTATAGCAATCAGCCCCAGCATTTT. Amino acids: CASSQQSYSNQPQHF.

Only one count was recorded for this clone. The gene calls are TRBV18 and TRBJ2-7, with D uncertain. The CDR3 spans 14 residues. CDR1 KGHSH and CDR2 LQKENI come from the germline V gene. V was clipped by 3 bases and J by 4 bases, with 13 bases between them. The DNA for the CDR3 is TGTGCCAGCTCACCCAAGAGAGACACATACGAGCAGTACTTC. This encodes CASSPKRDTYEQYF.

V and J are TRBV5-4 and TRBJ2-1; a weak D match, TRBD1 (6 bases). In germline, CDR1 is SGHNT, CDR2 YYREEE (reference sequence). CDR3 size: 15 residues. The V gene lost 0 bases and the J gene lost 0 bases, with 7 bases spanning the gap. In nucleotides, the CDR3 is TGTGCCAGCAGCTTGGTAGGGGGCTCCTACAATGAGCAGTTCTTC. Translating gives CASSLVGGSYNEQFF.

The sample holds one count of this clone. This rearrangement joins TRBV3-1 (or the pseudogene TRBV3-2) to TRBJ2-2; 12 bases agree with TRBD2. The CDR3 contains 15 residues. CDR1 and CDR2 from the germline V gene are LGHDT and YNNKEL (reference sequence). The V and J ends lost 6 bases and 3 bases, in that order; junction bases with no gene match: 2. The CDR3 DNA sequence: TGTGCCAGCAGACTAGCGGGGGGTGACACCGGGGAGCTGTTTTTT. Residues: CASRLAGGDTGELFF.

The genes are TRBV18 and TRBJ1-1; possible D gene TRBD1, 6 bases. CDR3 length equals 15 residues. Germline lookup yields CDR1 KGHSH and CDR2 LQKENI. With 3 bases removed from V and 1 base from J, the gap between germline ends came to 12 bases. CDR3 DNA: TGTGCCAGCTCACCTTTCGGACAGACGAACACTGAAGCTTTCTTT. Protein sequence: CASSPFGQTNTEAFF.

This rearrangement joins TRBV5-1 to TRBJ1-6; no definite D call. This CDR3 has 14 residues. V lost 2 bases, J lost 10 bases, and 13 bases lay in between. The V gene's germline CDR1 is SGHRS and CDR2 YFSETQ. The CDR3 DNA reads TGCGCCAGCAGCTTAGTAGCTAATCAATCACCCCTCCACTTT. Its protein is CASSLVANQSPLHF.

The V and J genes are TRBV11-3 and TRBJ2-1; D might be TRBD1 (6 bases). Germline CDR1 reads SGHNT; CDR2 reads YENEEA. Deletions cut 5 bases from V and 3 bases from J, with 23 bases between. This CDR3 is built from 18 residues. CDR3 in DNA: TGTGCCAGCAGCACCTTCGGGCCCGATCGAGGGGGCTACAATGAGCAGTTCTTC. Protein: CASSTFGPDRGGYNEQFF.

The chain joins TRBV20-1 to TRBJ2-7; D call uncertain. With 1 base removed from V and 7 bases from J, the gap between germline ends came to 5 bases. The CDR3 runs 10 residues. Per germline, CDR1 DFQATT and CDR2 SNEGSKA (reference sequence). The chain's CDR3 is CSARVDEQYF. The CDR3 DNA reads TGCAGTGCTAGAGTAGATGAGCAGTACTTC.

The chain combines TRBV3-1 (or the pseudogene TRBV3-2) with TRBJ1-1; D is undetermined. This CDR3 region has 16 residues. Trimming took 2 bases from V and 3 from J, leaving 16 bases between them. CDR1 is LGHDT, CDR2 YNNKEL, per germline (reference sequence). The DNA for the CDR3 is TGTGCCAGCAGCCAAAACCCCAGAGGGTCGTACACTGAAGCTTTCTTT. Translating it yields CASSQNPRGSYTEAFF.